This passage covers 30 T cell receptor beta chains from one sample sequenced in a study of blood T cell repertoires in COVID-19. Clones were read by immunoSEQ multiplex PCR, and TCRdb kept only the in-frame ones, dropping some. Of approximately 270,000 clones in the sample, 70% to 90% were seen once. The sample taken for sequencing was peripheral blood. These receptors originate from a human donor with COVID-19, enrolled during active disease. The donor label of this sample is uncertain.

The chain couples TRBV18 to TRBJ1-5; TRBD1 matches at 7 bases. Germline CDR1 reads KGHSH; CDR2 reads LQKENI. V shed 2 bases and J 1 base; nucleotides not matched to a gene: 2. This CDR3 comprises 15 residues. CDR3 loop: CASSPETGSNQPQHF. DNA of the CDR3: TGTGCCAGCTCACCAGAGACAGGGAGCAATCAGCCCCAGCATTTT.

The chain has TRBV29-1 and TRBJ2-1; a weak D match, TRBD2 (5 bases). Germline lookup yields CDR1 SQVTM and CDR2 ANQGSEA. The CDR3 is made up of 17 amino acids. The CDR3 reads CTALVHPTRSSYNEQFF. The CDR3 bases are TGCACAGCTCTAGTCCACCCTACTAGGAGCTCCTACAATGAGCAGTTCTTC.

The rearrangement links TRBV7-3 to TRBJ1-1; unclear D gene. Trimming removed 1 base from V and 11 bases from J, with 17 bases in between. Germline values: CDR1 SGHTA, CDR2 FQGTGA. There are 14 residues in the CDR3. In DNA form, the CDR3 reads TGTGCCAGCAGCTTAAACGGAGGCGGGCCGGTGGCTTTCTTT. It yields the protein CASSLNGGGPVAFF.

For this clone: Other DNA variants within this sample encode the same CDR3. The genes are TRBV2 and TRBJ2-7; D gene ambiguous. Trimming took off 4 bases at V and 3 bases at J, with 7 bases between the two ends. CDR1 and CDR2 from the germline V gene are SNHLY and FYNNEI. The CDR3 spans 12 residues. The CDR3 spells CASSVSSYEQYF. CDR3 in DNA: TGTGCCAGCAGTGTTAGCAGCTACGAGCAGTACTTC.

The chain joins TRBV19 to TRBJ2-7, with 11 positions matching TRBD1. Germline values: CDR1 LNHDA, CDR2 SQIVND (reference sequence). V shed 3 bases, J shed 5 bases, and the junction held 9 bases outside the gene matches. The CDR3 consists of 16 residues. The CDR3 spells CASSMRLGTGGHEQYF. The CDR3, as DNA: TGTGCCAGTAGTATGCGACTCGGGACAGGGGGTCACGAGCAGTACTTC.

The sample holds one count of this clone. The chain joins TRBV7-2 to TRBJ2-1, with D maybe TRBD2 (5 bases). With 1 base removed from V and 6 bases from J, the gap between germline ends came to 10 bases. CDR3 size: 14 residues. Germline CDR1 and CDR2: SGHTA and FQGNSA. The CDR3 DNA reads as TGTGCCAGCAGCTTAGAGAGGGCGATCAATGAGCAGTTCTTC. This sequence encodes CASSLERAINEQFF.

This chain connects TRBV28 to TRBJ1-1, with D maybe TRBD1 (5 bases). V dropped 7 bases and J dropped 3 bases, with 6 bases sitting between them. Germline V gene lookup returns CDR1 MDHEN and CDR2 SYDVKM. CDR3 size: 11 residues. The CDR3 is CASTRDTEAFF. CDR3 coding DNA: TGTGCCAGCACCAGGGACACTGAAGCTTTCTTT.

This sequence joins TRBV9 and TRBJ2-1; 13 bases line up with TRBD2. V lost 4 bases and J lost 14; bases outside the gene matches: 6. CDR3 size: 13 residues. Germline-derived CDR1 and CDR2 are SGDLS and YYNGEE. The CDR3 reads CASSITSGRAEFF. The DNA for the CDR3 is TGTGCCAGCAGCATTACTAGCGGGAGGGCCGAGTTCTTC.

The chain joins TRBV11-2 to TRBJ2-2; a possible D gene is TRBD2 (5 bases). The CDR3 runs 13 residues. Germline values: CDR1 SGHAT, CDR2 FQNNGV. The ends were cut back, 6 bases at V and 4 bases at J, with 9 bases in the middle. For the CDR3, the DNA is TGTGCCAGCAGGCGGGCTTCCACCGGGGAGCTGTTTTTT. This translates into CASRRASTGELFF.

The CDR3 bases are TGTGCCAGCAGCCATTCACCGGGAGTCCCTTTCTACGAGCAGTACTTC. Translation gives CASSHSPGVPFYEQYF. The chain combines TRBV14 with TRBJ2-7; D perhaps matches TRBD2 (6 bases). Germline CDR1 SGHDN, CDR2 FVKESK. V lost 3 bases, J lost 3 bases, and 18 bases lay in between. CDR3 length: 16 residues.

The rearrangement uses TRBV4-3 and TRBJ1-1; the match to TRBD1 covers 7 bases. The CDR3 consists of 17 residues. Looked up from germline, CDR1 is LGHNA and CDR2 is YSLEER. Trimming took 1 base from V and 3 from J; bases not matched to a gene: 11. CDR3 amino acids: CASSQGARGYEDTEAFF. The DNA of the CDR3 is TGCGCCAGCAGCCAAGGGGCCAGGGGGTATGAGGACACTGAAGCTTTCTTT.

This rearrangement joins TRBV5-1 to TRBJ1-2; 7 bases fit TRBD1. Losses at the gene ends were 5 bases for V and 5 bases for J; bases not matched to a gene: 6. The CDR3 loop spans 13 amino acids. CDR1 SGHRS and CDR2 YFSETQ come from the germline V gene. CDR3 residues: CASSSTGEYGYTF. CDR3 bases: TGCGCCAGCAGTAGCACAGGGGAGTATGGCTACACCTTC.

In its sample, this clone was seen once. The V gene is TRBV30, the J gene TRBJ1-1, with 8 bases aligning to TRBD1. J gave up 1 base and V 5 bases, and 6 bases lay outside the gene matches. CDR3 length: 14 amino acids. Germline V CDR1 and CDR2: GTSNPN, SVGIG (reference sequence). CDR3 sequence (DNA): TGTGCCTGGGCGGGGGACAGGAGGAACACTGAAGCTTTCTTT. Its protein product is CAWAGDRRNTEAFF.

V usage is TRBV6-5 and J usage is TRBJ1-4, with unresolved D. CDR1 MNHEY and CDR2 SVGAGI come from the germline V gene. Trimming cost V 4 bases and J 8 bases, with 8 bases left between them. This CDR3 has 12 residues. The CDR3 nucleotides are TGTGCCAGCAGTTTAGGAGGGGAAAAACTGTTTTTT. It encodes CASSLGGEKLFF.

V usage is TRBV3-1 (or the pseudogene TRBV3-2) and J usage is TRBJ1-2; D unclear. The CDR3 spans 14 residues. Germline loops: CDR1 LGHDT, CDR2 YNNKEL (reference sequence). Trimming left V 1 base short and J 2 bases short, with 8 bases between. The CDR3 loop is CASSQVPENYGYTF. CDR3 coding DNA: TGTGCCAGCAGCCAAGTTCCGGAGAACTATGGCTACACCTTC.

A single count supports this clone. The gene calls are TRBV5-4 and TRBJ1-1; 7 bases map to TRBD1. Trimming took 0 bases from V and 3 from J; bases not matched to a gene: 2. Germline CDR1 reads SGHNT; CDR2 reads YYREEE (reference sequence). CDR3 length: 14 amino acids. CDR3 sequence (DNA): TGTGCCAGCAGCTTGGCCGGACAGGACACTGAAGCTTTCTTT. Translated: CASSLAGQDTEAFF.

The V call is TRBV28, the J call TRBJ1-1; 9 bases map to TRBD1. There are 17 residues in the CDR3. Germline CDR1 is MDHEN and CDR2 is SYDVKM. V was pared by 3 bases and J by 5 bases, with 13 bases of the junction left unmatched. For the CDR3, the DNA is TGTGCCAGCAGTTTGTCGGGACAGGGAACACTGGGGACTGAAGCTTTCTTT. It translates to CASSLSGQGTLGTEAFF.

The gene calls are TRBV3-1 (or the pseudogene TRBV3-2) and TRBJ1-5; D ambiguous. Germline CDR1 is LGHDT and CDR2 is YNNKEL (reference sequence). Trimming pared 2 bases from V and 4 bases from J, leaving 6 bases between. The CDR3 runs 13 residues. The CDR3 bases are TGTGCCAGCAGCCAACTCGAGAATCAGCCCCAGCATTTT. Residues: CASSQLENQPQHF.

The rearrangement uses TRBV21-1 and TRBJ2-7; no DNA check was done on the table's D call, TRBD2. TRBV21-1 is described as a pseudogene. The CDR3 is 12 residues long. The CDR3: CASTGSSYEQYF. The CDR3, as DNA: TGTGCCAGCACCGGGAGCTCCTACGAGCAGTACTTC.

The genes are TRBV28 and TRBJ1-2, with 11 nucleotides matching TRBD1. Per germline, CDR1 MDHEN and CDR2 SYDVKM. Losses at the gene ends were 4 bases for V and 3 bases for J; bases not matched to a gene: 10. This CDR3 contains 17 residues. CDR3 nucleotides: TGTGCCAGCAGTTCACCCGGACAGGGGGCCCCCTACTATGGCTACACCTTC. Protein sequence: CASSSPGQGAPYYGYTF.

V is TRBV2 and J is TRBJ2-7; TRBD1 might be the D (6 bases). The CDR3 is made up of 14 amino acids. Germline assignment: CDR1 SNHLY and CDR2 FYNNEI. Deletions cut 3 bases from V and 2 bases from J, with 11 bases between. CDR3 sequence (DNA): TGTGCCAGCAGTGACGGGCAGGGGACCTACGAGCAGTACTTC. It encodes CASSDGQGTYEQYF.

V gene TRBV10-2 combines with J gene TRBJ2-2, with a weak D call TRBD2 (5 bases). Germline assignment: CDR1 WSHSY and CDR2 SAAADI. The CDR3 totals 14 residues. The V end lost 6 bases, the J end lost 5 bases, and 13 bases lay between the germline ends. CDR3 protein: CASRVRRATGELFF. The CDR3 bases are TGCGCCAGCAGGGTGAGGCGGGCGACCGGGGAGCTGTTTTTT.

CDR3 nucleotides: TGTGCAAGTCGCCCGGGTTCCCCCGGGTTCCTCTACGAGCAGTACTTC. It is translated as CASRPGSPGFLYEQYF. The chain links TRBV12-2 to TRBJ2-7; the D call of TRBD2 is as the table states it, not checked on the DNA. TRBV12-2 is a pseudogene segment. This CDR3 comprises 16 residues.

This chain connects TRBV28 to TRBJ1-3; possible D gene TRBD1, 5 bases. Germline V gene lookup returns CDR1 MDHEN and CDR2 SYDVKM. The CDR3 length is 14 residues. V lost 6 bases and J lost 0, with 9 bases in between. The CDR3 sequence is CASRPGLSGNTIYF. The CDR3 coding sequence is TGTGCCAGCAGACCGGGACTCTCTGGAAACACCATATATTTT.

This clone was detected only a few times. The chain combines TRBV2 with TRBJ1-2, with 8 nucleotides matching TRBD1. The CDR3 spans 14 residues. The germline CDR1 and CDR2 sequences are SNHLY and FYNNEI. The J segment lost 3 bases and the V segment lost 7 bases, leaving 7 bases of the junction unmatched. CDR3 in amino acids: CASNLQGGYYGYTF. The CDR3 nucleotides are TGTGCCAGCAACTTACAGGGGGGTTACTATGGCTACACCTTC.

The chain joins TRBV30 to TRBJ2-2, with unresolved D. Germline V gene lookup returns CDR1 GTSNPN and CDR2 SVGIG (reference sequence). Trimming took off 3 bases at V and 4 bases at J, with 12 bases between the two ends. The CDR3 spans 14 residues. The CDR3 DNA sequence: TGTGCCTGGAGCTTCCAGGTCTCCACCGGGGAGCTGTTTTTT. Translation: CAWSFQVSTGELFF.

The CDR3 sequence is CASKDRGTYEQYF. CDR3 sequence (DNA): TGTGCCAGCAAGGATCGAGGGACCTACGAGCAGTACTTC. The chain joins TRBV19 to TRBJ2-7; TRBD2 might be the D (5 bases). The CDR3 has 13 residues. CDR1 and CDR2 (germline): LNHDA, SQIVND (reference sequence). With 9 bases removed from V and 2 bases from J, the gap between germline ends came to 14 bases.

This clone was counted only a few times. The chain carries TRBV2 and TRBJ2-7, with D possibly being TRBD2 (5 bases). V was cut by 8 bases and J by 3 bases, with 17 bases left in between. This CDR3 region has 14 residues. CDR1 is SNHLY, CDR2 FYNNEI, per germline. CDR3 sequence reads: CASGETGIVYEQYF. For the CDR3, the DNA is TGTGCCAGCGGGGAGACCGGGATCGTCTACGAGCAGTACTTC.

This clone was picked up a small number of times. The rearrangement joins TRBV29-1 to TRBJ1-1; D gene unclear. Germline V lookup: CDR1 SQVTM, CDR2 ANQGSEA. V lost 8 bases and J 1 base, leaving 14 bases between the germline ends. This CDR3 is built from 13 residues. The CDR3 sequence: CSLATARNTEAFF. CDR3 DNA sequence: TGCAGCCTTGCTACCGCTAGGAACACTGAAGCTTTCTTT.

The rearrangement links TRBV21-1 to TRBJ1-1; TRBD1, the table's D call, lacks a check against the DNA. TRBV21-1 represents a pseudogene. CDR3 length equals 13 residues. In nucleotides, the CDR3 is TGTGCCAGTCAGGGGGCGCCGGGGACTGAAGCTTTCTTT. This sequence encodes CASQGAPGTEAFF.